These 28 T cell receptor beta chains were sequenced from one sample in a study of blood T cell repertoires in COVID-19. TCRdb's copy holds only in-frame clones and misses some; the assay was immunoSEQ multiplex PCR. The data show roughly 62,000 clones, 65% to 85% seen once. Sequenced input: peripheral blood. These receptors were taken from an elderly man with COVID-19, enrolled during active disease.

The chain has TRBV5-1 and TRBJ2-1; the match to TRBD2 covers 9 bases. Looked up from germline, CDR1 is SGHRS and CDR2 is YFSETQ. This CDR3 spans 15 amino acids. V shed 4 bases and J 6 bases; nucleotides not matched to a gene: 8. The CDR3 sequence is CASSGASGVVNEQFF. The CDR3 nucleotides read TGCGCCAGCAGCGGCGCTAGCGGGGTAGTCAATGAGCAGTTCTTC.

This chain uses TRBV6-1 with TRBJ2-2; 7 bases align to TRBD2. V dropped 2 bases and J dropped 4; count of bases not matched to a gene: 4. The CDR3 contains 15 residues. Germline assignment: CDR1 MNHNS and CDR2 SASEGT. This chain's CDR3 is CASSEYSGGTGELFF. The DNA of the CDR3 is TGTGCCAGCAGTGAATATTCGGGGGGCACCGGGGAGCTGTTTTTT.

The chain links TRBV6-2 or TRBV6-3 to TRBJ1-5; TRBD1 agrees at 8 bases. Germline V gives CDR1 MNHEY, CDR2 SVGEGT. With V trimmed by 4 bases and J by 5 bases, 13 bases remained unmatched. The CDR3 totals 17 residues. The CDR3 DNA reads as TGTGCCAGCAGTTCGAATTATAGGACAGGGCAGTATCAGCCCCAGCATTTT. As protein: CASSSNYRTGQYQPQHF.

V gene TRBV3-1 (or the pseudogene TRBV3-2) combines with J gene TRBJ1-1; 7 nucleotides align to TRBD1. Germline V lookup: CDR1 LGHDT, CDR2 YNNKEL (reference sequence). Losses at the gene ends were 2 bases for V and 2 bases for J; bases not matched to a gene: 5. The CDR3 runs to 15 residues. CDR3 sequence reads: CASSQSDRSNTEAFF. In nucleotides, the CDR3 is TGTGCCAGCAGCCAATCGGACAGGTCTAACACTGAAGCTTTCTTT.

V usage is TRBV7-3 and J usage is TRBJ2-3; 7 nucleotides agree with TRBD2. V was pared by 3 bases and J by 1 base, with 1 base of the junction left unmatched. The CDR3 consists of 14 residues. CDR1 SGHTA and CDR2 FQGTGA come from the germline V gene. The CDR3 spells CASSFLAGTDTQYF. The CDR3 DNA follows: TGTGCCAGCAGCTTCCTAGCGGGCACAGATACGCAGTATTTT.

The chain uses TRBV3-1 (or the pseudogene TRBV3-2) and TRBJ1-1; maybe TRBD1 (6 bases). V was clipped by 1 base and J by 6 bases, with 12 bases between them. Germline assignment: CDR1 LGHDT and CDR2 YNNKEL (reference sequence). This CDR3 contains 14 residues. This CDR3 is CASSQVQGGAEAFF. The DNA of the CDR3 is TGTGCCAGCAGCCAAGTACAGGGAGGGGCTGAAGCTTTCTTT.

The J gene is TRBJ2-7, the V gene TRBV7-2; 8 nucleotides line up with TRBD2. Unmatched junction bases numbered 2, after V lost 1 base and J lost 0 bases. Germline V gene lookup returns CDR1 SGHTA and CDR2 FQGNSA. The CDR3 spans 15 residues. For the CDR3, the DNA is TGTGCCAGCAGCTTAGTAGGGACTAGCTCCTACGAGCAGTACGTC. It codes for CASSLVGTSSYEQYV.

CDR3 bases: TGTGCCAGCTCACCACCGTCAGCGTGGAACACTGAAGCTTTCTTT. Protein product: CASSPPSAWNTEAFF. The rearrangement joins TRBV18 to TRBJ1-1, with D unresolved. Trimming took 0 bases from V and 1 from J, leaving 9 bases between them. This CDR3 contains 15 residues. Germline assignment: CDR1 KGHSH and CDR2 LQKENI.

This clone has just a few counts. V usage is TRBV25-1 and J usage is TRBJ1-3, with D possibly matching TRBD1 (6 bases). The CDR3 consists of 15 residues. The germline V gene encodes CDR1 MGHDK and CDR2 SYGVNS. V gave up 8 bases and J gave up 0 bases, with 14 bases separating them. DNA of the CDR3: TGTGCCAGCGGATGGACAGTTGGCTCTGGAAACACCATATATTTT. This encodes CASGWTVGSGNTIYF. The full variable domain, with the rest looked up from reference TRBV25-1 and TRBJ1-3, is EADIYQTPRYLVIGTGKKITLECSQTMGHDKMYWYQQDPGMELHLIHYSYGVNSTEKGDLSSESTVSRIRTEHFPLTLESARPSHTSQYLCASGWTVGSGNTIYFGEGSWLTVV.

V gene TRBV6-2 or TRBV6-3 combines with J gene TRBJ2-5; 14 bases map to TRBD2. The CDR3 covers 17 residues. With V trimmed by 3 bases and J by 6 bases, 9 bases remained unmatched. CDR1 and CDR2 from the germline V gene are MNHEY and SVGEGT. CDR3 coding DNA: TGTGCCAGCAGTTATGGGACTAGCGGGGGCCGAAGGAAGACCCAGTACTTC. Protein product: CASSYGTSGGRRKTQYF.

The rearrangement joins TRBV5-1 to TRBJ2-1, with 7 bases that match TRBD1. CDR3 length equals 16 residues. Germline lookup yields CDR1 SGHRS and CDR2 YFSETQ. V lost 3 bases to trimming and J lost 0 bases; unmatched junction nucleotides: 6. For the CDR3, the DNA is TGCGCCAGCAGCTCCGACAGGGCCAGCTCCTACAATGAGCAGTTCTTC. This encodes CASSSDRASSYNEQFF.

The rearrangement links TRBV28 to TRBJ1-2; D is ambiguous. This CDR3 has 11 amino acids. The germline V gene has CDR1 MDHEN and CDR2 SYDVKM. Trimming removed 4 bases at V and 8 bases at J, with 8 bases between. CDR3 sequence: CASSWAWGYTF. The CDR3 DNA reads TGTGCCAGCAGTTGGGCGTGGGGCTACACCTTC.

The CDR3 loop reads CASSPNRETEQFF. The CDR3 bases are TGCGCCAGCAGCCCCAACAGGGAAACTGAGCAGTTCTTC. This chain links TRBV5-1 with TRBJ2-1, with TRBD1 as a possible D gene (6 bases). The CDR3 is 13 amino acids. V was clipped by 4 bases and J by 9 bases, with 14 bases between them. Germline lookup yields CDR1 SGHRS and CDR2 YFSETQ.

The CDR3 loop reads CASSSGLAGGNTQYF. CDR3 nucleotides: TGTGCCAGCAGCTCGGGACTAGCGGGGGGTAATACGCAGTATTTT. This chain links TRBV4-2 with TRBJ2-3; 15 nucleotides agree with TRBD2. The CDR3 runs 15 residues. The germline V gene has CDR1 LGHNA and CDR2 YNFKEQ. J was trimmed by 7 bases and V by 5 bases; bases with no gene match: 4.

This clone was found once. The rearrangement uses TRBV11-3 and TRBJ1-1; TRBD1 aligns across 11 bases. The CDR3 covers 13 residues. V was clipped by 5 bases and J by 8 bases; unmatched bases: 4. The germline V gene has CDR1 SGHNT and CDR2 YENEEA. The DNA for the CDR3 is TGTGCCAGCAGCGGCGGGACAGGGGGAGAAGCTTTCTTT. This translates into CASSGGTGGEAFF.

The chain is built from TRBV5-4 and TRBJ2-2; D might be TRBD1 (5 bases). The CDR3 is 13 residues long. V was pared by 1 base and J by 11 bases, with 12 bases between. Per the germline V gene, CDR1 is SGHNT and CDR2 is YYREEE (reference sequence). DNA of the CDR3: TGTGCCAGCAGCTTGACAGACAGAGGTGAGCTGTTTTTT. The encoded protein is CASSLTDRGELFF.

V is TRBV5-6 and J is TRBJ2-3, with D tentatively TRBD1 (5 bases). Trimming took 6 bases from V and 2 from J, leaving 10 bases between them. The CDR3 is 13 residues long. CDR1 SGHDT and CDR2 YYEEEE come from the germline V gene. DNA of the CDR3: TGTGCCAGCACGACAGAATACACAGATACGCAGTATTTT. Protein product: CASTTEYTDTQYF. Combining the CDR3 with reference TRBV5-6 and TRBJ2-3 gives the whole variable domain DAGVTQSPTHLIKTRGQQVTLRCSPKSGHDTVSWYQQALGQGPQFIFQYYEEEERQRGNFPDRFSGHQFPNYSSELNVNALLLGDSALYLCASTTEYTDTQYFGPGTRLTVL.

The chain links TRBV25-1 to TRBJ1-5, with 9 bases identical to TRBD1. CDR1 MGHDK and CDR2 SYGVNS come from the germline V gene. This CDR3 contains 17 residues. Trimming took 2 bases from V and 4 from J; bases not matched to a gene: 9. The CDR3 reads CASSEVGTGMENQPQHF. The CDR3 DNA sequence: TGTGCCAGCAGTGAAGTGGGGACAGGGATGGAGAATCAGCCCCAGCATTTT.

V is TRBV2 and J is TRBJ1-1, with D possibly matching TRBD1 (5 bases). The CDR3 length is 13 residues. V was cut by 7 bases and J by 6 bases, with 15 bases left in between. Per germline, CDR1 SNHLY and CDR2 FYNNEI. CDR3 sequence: CASTRQLVAEAFF. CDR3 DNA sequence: TGTGCCAGCACTAGACAGTTAGTAGCTGAAGCTTTCTTT.

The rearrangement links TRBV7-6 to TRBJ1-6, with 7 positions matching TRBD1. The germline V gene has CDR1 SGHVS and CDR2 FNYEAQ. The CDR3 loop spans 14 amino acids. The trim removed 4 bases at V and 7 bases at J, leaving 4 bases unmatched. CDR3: CASSSVGGNSPLHF. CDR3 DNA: TGTGCCAGCAGCTCAGTAGGGGGCAATTCACCCCTCCACTTT.

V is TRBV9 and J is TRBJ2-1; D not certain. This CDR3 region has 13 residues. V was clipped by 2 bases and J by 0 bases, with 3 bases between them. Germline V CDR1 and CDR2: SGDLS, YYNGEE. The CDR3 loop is CASSVASYNEQFF. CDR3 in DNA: TGTGCCAGCAGCGTGGCCTCCTACAATGAGCAGTTCTTC.

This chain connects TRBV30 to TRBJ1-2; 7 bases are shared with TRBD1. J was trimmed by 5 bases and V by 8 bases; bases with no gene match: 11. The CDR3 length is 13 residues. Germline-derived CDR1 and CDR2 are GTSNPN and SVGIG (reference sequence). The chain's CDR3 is CASYRGFLYGYTF. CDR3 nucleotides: TGTGCCAGTTACAGGGGTTTCCTTTATGGCTACACCTTC.

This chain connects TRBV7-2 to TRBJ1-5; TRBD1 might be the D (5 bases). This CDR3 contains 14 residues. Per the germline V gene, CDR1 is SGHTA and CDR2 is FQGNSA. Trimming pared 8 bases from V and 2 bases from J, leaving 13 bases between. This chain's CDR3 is CASRTGGRNQPQHF. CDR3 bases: TGTGCCAGCCGCACGGGGGGTCGCAATCAGCCCCAGCATTTT.

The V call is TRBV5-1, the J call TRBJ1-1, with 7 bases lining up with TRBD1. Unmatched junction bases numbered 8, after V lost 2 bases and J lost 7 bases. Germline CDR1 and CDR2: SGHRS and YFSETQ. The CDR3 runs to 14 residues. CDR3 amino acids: CASSLGTVTREAFF. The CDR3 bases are TGCGCCAGCAGCTTAGGGACAGTCACGCGTGAAGCTTTCTTT.

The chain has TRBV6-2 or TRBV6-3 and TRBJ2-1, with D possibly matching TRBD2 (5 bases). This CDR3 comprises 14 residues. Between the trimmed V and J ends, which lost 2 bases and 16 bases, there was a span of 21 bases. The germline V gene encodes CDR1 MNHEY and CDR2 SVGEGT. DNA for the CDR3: TGTGCCAGCAGTTACCCGAACCCTACTAGAGATTGTTTCTTC. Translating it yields CASSYPNPTRDCFF.

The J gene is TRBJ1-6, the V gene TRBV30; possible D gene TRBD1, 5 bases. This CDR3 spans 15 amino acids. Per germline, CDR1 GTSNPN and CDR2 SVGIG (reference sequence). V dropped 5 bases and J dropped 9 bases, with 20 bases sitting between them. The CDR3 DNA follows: TGTGCCTGGGTCCGGGGGGAGGGGCCCACTTCACCCCTCCACTTT. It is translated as CAWVRGEGPTSPLHF.

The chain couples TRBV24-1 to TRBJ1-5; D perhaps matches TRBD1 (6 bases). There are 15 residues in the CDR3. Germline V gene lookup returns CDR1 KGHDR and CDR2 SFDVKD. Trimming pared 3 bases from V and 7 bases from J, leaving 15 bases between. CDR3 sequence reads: CATSDPRGSGQPQHF. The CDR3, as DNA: TGTGCCACCAGTGATCCCAGGGGCTCCGGACAGCCCCAGCATTTT.

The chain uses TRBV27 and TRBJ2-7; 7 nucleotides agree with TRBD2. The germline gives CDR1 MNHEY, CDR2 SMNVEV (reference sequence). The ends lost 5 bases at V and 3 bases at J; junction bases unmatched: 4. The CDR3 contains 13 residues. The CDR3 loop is CASSPSGGYEQYF. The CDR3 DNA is TGTGCCAGCAGTCCCTCGGGGGGCTACGAGCAGTACTTC.